The clone carrying this TCR beta chain was recorded once. Its antigen is not known. The sample belongs to a study of T cell responses to AZD1222 COVID-19 vaccine. The assay was immunoSEQ multiplex PCR, and TCRdb's table has in-frame clones only and misses some. The sample lists 100,000 to 150,000 clones, around 91% occurring once. Germline assignment: CDR1 SGHVS and CDR2 FNYEAQ. The CDR3 runs 15 residues. Trimming pared 1 base from V and 1 base from J, leaving 10 bases between. Study results and limitations: Repertoires in all cases were sampled only once the peak T cell response had passed. Elevations in Spike-specific TCR breadth and depth followed administration of two AZD1222 doses.

The sequence was obtained from an adult in good health. V and J are TRBV7-6 and TRBJ1-1; D ambiguous. Specimen: peripheral blood, collected on day 0 of MenACWY control vaccination. The CDR3 nucleotides read TGTGCCAGCAGCTTAGTGTCCGGTCCGAACACTGAAGCTTTCTTT. It codes for CASSLVSGPNTEAFF.